The T cell receptor (beta chain) described here comes from a study of control samples from healthy donors and cancer patients. Between the trimmed V and J ends, which lost 1 base and 0 bases, there was a span of 10 bases. This CDR3 contains 16 residues. In germline, CDR1 is KGHSH, CDR2 LQKENI. Libraries were prepared by immunoSEQ multiplex PCR; TCRdb keeps only in-frame clonotypes and omits some of them. Here the sample spans about 130,000 clones, around 94% being singletons. The TCR sequence derives from a man aged 80 or over with head and neck cancer. Sequencing was done on a sample of PBMCs. V is TRBV18 and J is TRBJ1-5, with a possible D match to TRBD1 (6 bases). The CDR3 protein is CASSPQGVHSNQPQHF. CDR3 nucleotides: TGTGCCAGCTCACCACAGGGGGTGCATAGCAATCAGCCCCAGCATTTT.